This T cell receptor beta chain was retrieved from a study of Ad26.COV2.S vaccination and SARS-CoV-2 variants. The overall study: Recipients of Ad26.COV2.S got it intramuscularly, once or twice 56 days apart.

CDR1 is MNHEY, CDR2 SMNVEV, per germline (reference sequence). The CDR3 totals 16 residues. V was clipped by 1 base and J by 2 bases, with 12 bases between them. Study findings and constraints: Recipients of either vaccine or placebo displayed similar breadth of non-spike TCRs.

Profiling relied on immunoSEQ multiplex PCR, and the TCRdb table lists in-frame clones only, not all of them. The table has a few hundred thousand clones, roughly 84% seen once. Specified treatment: roughly 20 received Ad26.COV2.S at low or high dose, single or two shots; about 5 received placebo; per-sample allocation not given. The study sampled participants on day 63 after the first vaccine or placebo injection. An Ad26 vector expressing Wuhan-strain SARS-CoV-2 spike served as the vaccine. Concerning this clone itself: Its antigen is still unknown.

The chain is built from TRBV27 and TRBJ2-1; tentative D call: TRBD1 (7 bases). This TCR derives from a person between 18 and 59 years old who received the Ad26.COV2.S COVID-19 vaccine or a placebo. Material: peripheral blood, obtained in a trial of Ad26.COV2.S vaccine versus placebo. The CDR3 DNA is TGTGCCAGCAGTTTATGGGGGGACAGCACCTACAATGAGCAGTTCTTC. Translated, it gives CASSLWGDSTYNEQFF.